A single sample gave rise to the 7 T cell receptor beta chains below, sequenced in a study of CD8 T cells in ankylosing spondylitis. In TCRdb, the 5' RACE reads were re-called with MiXCR into one record per CDR3 protein. The sample contains about 36,000 distinct CDR3 sequences, approximately 6% of which appear only once. Sequenced material: blood, either unsorted or a sorted T cell fraction (not recorded which). These receptors were obtained from a male donor with ankylosing spondylitis or in good health (not recorded which).

This clonotype was observed at least ten times. This chain joins TRBV20-1 and TRBJ2-3, with 10 bases aligning to TRBD2. The CDR3 spans 14 residues. CDR1 is DFQATT and CDR2 is SNEGSKA in the germline V gene (reference sequence). V trimming: 7 bases; J trimming: 1 base; junction bases outside the gene matches: 5. CDR3 sequence: CSVRTSGRTDTQYF. DNA of the CDR3: TGCAGTGTCAGGACTAGCGGACGCACAGATACGCAGTATTTT.

As regards this clonotype: Possible read error: a much larger clone is one base away. The chain joins TRBV20-1 to TRBJ1-2; no reliable D call. The germline CDR1 and CDR2 sequences are DFQATT and SNEGSKA (reference sequence). The length of the CDR3 is 14 residues. V dropped 3 bases and J dropped 0 bases, with 11 bases sitting between them. The CDR3 DNA reads TGCAGTGCTAGTCAGGACCACTCTAACTATGGCTACACCTTC. As protein: CSASQDHSNYGYTF.

This clonotype was seen repeatedly, ten times or more. The chain uses TRBV7-3 and TRBJ2-5; D gene uncertain. This CDR3 has 13 amino acids. CDR1 SGHTA and CDR2 FQGTGA come from the germline V gene. V lost 2 bases and J 2 bases, leaving 6 bases between the germline ends. This CDR3 is CASSLSFQETQYF. The CDR3 region has the DNA TGTGCCAGCAGCTTATCCTTTCAAGAGACCCAGTACTTC.

The table lists this clonotype with many counts. The CDR3 spells CSARETGTPQETQYF. Written as DNA, the CDR3 is TGCAGTGCTAGAGAAACAGGGACACCTCAAGAGACCCAGTACTTC. J is TRBJ2-5 and V is TRBV20-1; the D gene is possibly TRBD1 (6 bases). V lost 0 bases, J lost 2 bases, and 13 bases lay in between. The CDR3 loop spans 15 amino acids. Germline assignment: CDR1 DFQATT and CDR2 SNEGSKA (reference sequence).

This clonotype has at least ten counts. The chain employs TRBV6-5 and TRBJ2-1, with D maybe TRBD2 (7 bases). The CDR3 runs to 14 residues. Trimming took off 6 bases at V and 8 bases at J, with 17 bases between the two ends. Germline V gene lookup returns CDR1 MNHEY and CDR2 SVGAGI. For the CDR3, the DNA is TGTGCCAGCAGCCAAGTCGCCGGGGGGCATGAGCAGTTCTTC. This encodes CASSQVAGGHEQFF.

There are many counts of this clonotype. The V and J genes are TRBV18 and TRBJ2-1; tentatively, D is TRBD2 (6 bases). Germline V lookup: CDR1 KGHSH, CDR2 LQKENI. The CDR3 contains 13 residues. The V end lost 4 bases, the J end lost 15 bases, and 19 bases lay between the germline ends. The DNA of the CDR3 is TGTGCCAGCTCACAACCGGCAGGGAGGAGTGTGTTCTTC. Its translation is CASSQPAGRSVFF.

This clonotype was observed at least ten times. This chain uses TRBV7-8 with TRBJ2-7; 9 nucleotides line up with TRBD2. V lost 5 bases and J lost 5; bases outside the gene matches: 10. Germline loops: CDR1 SGHVS, CDR2 FQNEAQ. The CDR3 runs to 15 residues. The CDR3 nucleotides are TGTGCCAGCAGCCTAAATAGCGGGAGCGGCCACGAGCAGTACTTC. Amino acids: CASSLNSGSGHEQYF. Filled out from reference TRBV7-8 and TRBJ2-7, the complete variable domain reads GAGVSQSPRYKVAKRGQDVALRCDPISGHVSLFWYQQALGQGPEFLTYFQNEAQLDKSGLPSDRFFAERPEGSVSTLKIQRTQQEDSAVYLCASSLNSGSGHEQYFGPGTRLTVT.